This TCR beta chain was captured by sequencing in a study of T cell repertoires in cytomegalovirus infection. Study in general: Recently identified HLA-C-restricted CMV epitopes were used, and well-studied HLA-B-restricted CMV epitopes were used as well. A matching HLA type, together with CMV infection, was signaled by public TCR beta signatures. General study results and limits: HLA-C-restricted, CMV-specific TCR beta clonotypes were dominant ex vivo.

TCRdb ran MiXCR on the reads and lists one entry per CDR3 protein. The table lists about a million distinct CDR3 sequences, 31% of them singletons. As regards this clonotype: Its antigen is still unknown.

CDR1 SEHNR and CDR2 FQNEAQ come from the germline V gene (reference sequence). The CDR3 is 16 amino acids. Trimming took 5 bases from V and 2 from J; bases not matched to a gene: 8. This clonotype originated in a human donor in good health (CMV status not recorded). Some clones in this sample may be carry-over from other donors' samples. Source: cultured CD8+ T cells from PBMCs, taken from culture after CMV antigen stimulation. The chain employs TRBV7-9 and TRBJ2-2, with 7 bases that match TRBD1. CDR3 amino acids: CASSDMGQTNTGELFF. The CDR3 nucleotides read TGTGCCAGCAGCGATATGGGACAGACCAACACCGGGGAGCTGTTTTTT.